Below are 10 T cell receptor beta chains sequenced from a single sample in a study of regulatory T cells in long-lasting Graves disease (dated by TCRdb to about 2021). This specimen's time point label, interpreted: persistent/refractory GD, antithyroid drugs over 5 years with positive TRAb. For both TCR sequencing and RNA sequencing, RNA was extracted from PBMCs in TRIzol. Library construction relied on multiplex PCR. The sequencer was an Illumina HiSeq 4000. CDR3 regions were amplified by Arm-PCR with iRepertoire HTBI primers to construct TCR beta libraries. The raw public data were reprocessed by TCRdb itself: fastp quality trimming at Q25, MiXCR clonotype calling, in-frame beta chains only. A single entry per CDR3 protein holds the most common genes and DNA from its merged rows. Recorded for this sample are hundreds of thousands of distinct CDR3 sequences; roughly 22% of them occurred a single time. Around 13% of the sample is in the top ten clones.

The sequences come from peripheral blood mononuclear cells (PBMCs), collected when the disease was refractory, from a patient treated with antithyroid drugs. The origin of the receptors is a female donor with Graves disease.

For this clonotype: This may stem from a read error, because a much larger clone lies one nucleotide away. The chain couples TRBV2 to TRBJ1-1; TRBD1 agrees at 8 bases. CDR1 and CDR2 from the germline V gene are SNHLY and FYNNEI. Trimming cost V 6 bases and J 11 bases; bases outside gene matches: 8. This CDR3 contains 12 residues. CDR3 in amino acids: CASRPGQEGAFF. In nucleotides, the CDR3 is TGTGCCAGCAGACCGGGACAGGAGGGGGCTTTCTTT.

This clonotype was counted at least ten times. This chain uses TRBV6-1 with TRBJ2-5; D tentatively fits TRBD1 or TRBD2 (5 bases each). The germline CDR1 and CDR2 sequences are MNHNS and SASEGT. Trimming cost V 5 bases and J 5 bases, with 18 bases left between them. This CDR3 region has 15 residues. In DNA, the CDR3 is TGTGCCAGCAGTCGTCTGGGACCCATCGTGGAGACCCAGTACTTC. Translated: CASSRLGPIVETQYF.

V usage is TRBV29-1 and J usage is TRBJ2-3, with a weak D call TRBD2 (5 bases). This CDR3 is 14 amino acids long. Looked up from germline, CDR1 is SQVTM and CDR2 is ANQGSEA. With 4 bases removed from V and 2 bases from J, the gap between germline ends came to 13 bases. The CDR3 loop is CSVVTAGLTDTQYF. The CDR3 DNA is TGCAGCGTTGTAACCGCGGGTCTCACAGATACGCAGTATTTT.

As concerns this clonotype: One end of the junction fails to match germline, which may point to a read error. This sequence joins TRBV7-8 and TRBJ2-2; no firm D call. Germline V gives CDR1 SGHVS, CDR2 FQNEAQ. This CDR3 is 13 amino acids long. This CDR3 is CASSQVLSGELFF. The CDR3, as DNA: TGCGCCAGCAGCCAAGTTCTTTCCGGGGAGCTGTTTTTT.

This clonotype was seen repeatedly, ten times or more. V usage is TRBV20-1 and J usage is TRBJ2-7; 9 positions match TRBD1. The CDR3 covers 15 residues. V shed 6 bases and J 5 bases; nucleotides not matched to a gene: 14. CDR1 is DFQATT and CDR2 is SNEGSKA in the germline V gene (reference sequence). In DNA, the CDR3 is TGCAGTGCGCTAGACCCATCCGGGACAGGGAACGAGCAGTACTTC. Encoded protein: CSALDPSGTGNEQYF.

This clonotype appeared a few times. This chain joins TRBV19 and TRBJ2-5; D gene unclear. Germline CDR1 reads LNHDA; CDR2 reads SQIVND (reference sequence). The CDR3 is made up of 14 amino acids. Between the trimmed V and J ends, which lost 3 bases and 4 bases, there was a span of 12 bases. CDR3 loop: CASSMTRGGETQYF. The CDR3 DNA reads as TGTGCCAGTAGTATGACCAGAGGCGGAGAGACCCAGTACTTC.

The chain couples TRBV2 to TRBJ1-5; possibly TRBD1 for D (5 bases). This CDR3 is 14 amino acids long. Germline CDR1 and CDR2: SNHLY and FYNNEI. The V end was cut by 5 bases, the J end by 4 bases, with 12 bases between. The CDR3 region is CASSNRGGNQPQHF. The CDR3 coding sequence is TGTGCCAGCAGTAATCGGGGGGGAAATCAGCCCCAGCATTTT.

This chain uses TRBV12-3 or TRBV12-4 with TRBJ1-1; 9 nucleotides line up with TRBD1. CDR3 length: 15 residues. V dropped 5 bases and J dropped 1; count of bases not matched to a gene: 5. The CDR3 region is CASSPTGGPNTEAFF. CDR3 sequence (DNA): TGTGCCAGCAGTCCCACAGGGGGCCCGAACACTGAAGCTTTCTTT.

The V and J genes are TRBV19 and TRBJ2-1, with 7 positions matching TRBD1. The junction had 9 bases not matched to a gene; V was cut back by 0 bases and J by 7 bases. From germline, CDR1 is LNHDA and CDR2 SQIVND (reference sequence). This CDR3 contains 16 residues. The CDR3 protein is CASSIDRQGRGNEQFF. For the CDR3, the DNA is TGTGCCAGTAGTATAGATAGACAGGGACGGGGAAATGAGCAGTTCTTC.

This clonotype was observed at least ten times. The V call is TRBV12-3 or TRBV12-4, the J call TRBJ2-7; a weak D match, TRBD2 (6 bases). The CDR3 length is 12 residues. The germline V and J ends were trimmed by 3 bases and 7 bases, with 10 bases remaining between them. The CDR3 protein is CASSFLAGEQYF. The CDR3 DNA is TGTGCCAGCAGTTTTTTGGCGGGGGAGCAGTACTTC.